The clone carrying this T cell receptor (beta chain) has a single count. Its antigen is currently unknown. This CDR3 contains 13 residues. Germline CDR1 SGDLS, CDR2 YYNGEE. Between the trimmed V and J ends, which lost 1 base and 5 bases, there was a span of 9 bases. Combining a sample-barcoded 5' primer with a J-beta primer mix, a second PCR ran for about 7 to 11 cycles. TCRdb analysed the 5' RACE reads with MiXCR anew, one entry per CDR3 protein. The table includes about 970,000 distinct CDR3 sequences, about 53% detected once. The authors drew about 10 milliliters of peripheral blood from each donor. The data belong to a study of blood T cells in healthy people across ages. Overall study results and limits: In long-lived donors, naive CD4+ cell counts and diversity exceeded those of aged donors.

Sequenced sample: blood. This sequence was found in a woman aged 60-75 years in good health. This sequence joins TRBV9 and TRBJ1-2; D is ambiguous. CDR3 bases: TGTGCCAGCAGCGTACCAGGACTTTATGGCTACACCTTC. It codes for CASSVPGLYGYTF. Variable domain in full (rest from reference TRBV9 and TRBJ1-2): DSGVTQTPKHLITATGQRVTLRCSPRSGDLSVYWYQQSLDQGLQFLIQYYNGEERAKGNILERFSAQQFPDLHSELNLSSLELGDSALYFCASSVPGLYGYTFGSGTRLTVV.